This record concerns one TCR beta chain sequence. This specimen comes from a study of cytomegalovirus exposure and HLA in healthy donors. Germline CDR1 is SGHRS and CDR2 is YFSETQ. Trimming took 4 bases from V and 1 from J; bases not matched to a gene: 10. This CDR3 contains 16 residues. Use of 60 Vbeta and 13 Jbeta primers characterized the PCR. Libraries were prepared by immunoSEQ multiplex PCR; TCRdb keeps only in-frame clonotypes and omits some of them. The data show fewer than 200,000 clones, approximately 85% seen once. What was sequenced was PBMCs. The receptor comes from a man aged 25 to 40 in good health and CMV-seropositive. The chain carries TRBV5-1 and TRBJ1-1, with 7 bases aligning to TRBD1. The chain's CDR3 is CASSPGQAIWNTEAFF. The CDR3 coding sequence is TGCGCCAGCAGCCCAGGACAGGCGATCTGGAACACTGAAGCTTTCTTT. The full variable domain, with the rest looked up from reference TRBV5-1 and TRBJ1-1, is KAGVTQTPRYLIKTRGQQVTLSCSPISGHRSVSWYQQTPGQGLQFLFEYFSETQRNKGNFPGRFSGRQFSNSRSEMNVSTLELGDSALYLCASSPGQAIWNTEAFFGQGTRLTVV.